This TCR beta chain was identified during a study of human T cells and chemical hapten exposure. Time point: pre-sensitization, week 0. Sample treatment: therapeutic diphenylcyclopropenone sensitization with weekly scalp DPC. This clonotype was seen many times. TCRdb re-called the RACE reads with MiXCR, one entry per CDR3 protein. The table has under 300,000 distinct CDR3 sequences, over 7.5% seen once. CDR1 is LGHNT and CDR2 is FRNRAP in the germline V gene. The CDR3 has 13 residues. Between the trimmed V and J ends, which lost 4 bases and 4 bases, there was a span of 10 bases. The TCR was taken from a man aged 18 to 30 with alopecia areata. Some clones in this sample may be carry-over from other donors' samples. The material was whole blood, obtained in connection with sensitization to the hapten diphenylcyclopropenone (DPC). This sequence joins TRBV12-5 and TRBJ1-1; D call uncertain. This CDR3 is CASGYGLSTEAFF. The CDR3, as DNA: TGTGCTAGTGGTTACGGGTTGAGCACTGAAGCTTTCTTT.